These T cell receptor beta chains were read from a single sample in a study of shared clonotypes between healthy human individuals. TCRdb's copy holds only in-frame clones and misses some; the assay was immunoSEQ multiplex PCR. The repertoire consists of some 2.1 million clones, with over 85% occurring once and the leading ten covering about 1.1%. Input material: naive CD8+ T cells sorted from blood. These receptors all stem from a young man in good health. Each CDR3 is given with its conserved first and last residue. A D gene is named only where the DNA matches it firmly. A clone size is listed for some rows: how often the clone was seen (once, few, many), or a class if it is expanded.

NA	15	TRBV2	NA	TRBJ2-2	TGTGCCAGCAGTGAAGCGGACGAGGCCACCGGGGAGCTGTTTTTT	CASSEADEATGELFF
NA	15	TRBV13	TRBD2	TRBJ2-7	TGTGCCAGCAGCTCGATGACTAGCGGCTCCTACGAGCAGTACTTC	CASSSMTSGSYEQYF
NA	15	TRBV29-1	NA	TRBJ1-2	TGCAGCGTTGAAGAAATAGGACGGGCAGGCTATGGCTACACCTTC	CSVEEIGRAGYGYTF
NA	14	TRBV5-6	TRBD2	TRBJ2-3	TGTGCCAGCAGCCCCGGGACTAGCTGGTATACGCAGTATTTT	CASSPGTSWYTQYF
NA	16	TRBV9	TRBD2	TRBJ2-3	TGTGCCAGCAGCCTGGACGAGCGGGGGGGCCAGGATACGCAGTATTTT	CASSLDERGGQDTQYF
NA	15	TRBV7-9	NA	TRBJ2-1	TGTGCCAGCAGCTCTACCACAGGTGTGGGCAATGAGCAGTTCTTC	CASSSTTGVGNEQFF
once	14	TRBV7-6	TRBD2	TRBJ2-3	TGTGCCAGCAGCCCTATGGGGGGGAGGGATACGCAGTATTTT	CASSPMGGRDTQYF
NA	14	TRBV4-1	NA	TRBJ2-7	TGCGCCAGCAGCCAAGATCGGACTTCTTACGAGCAGTACTTC	CASSQDRTSYEQYF
NA	15	TRBV6-1	NA	TRBJ1-2	TGTGCCAGCAGTGAAGCGATCACAGGGTACTATGGCTACACCTTC	CASSEAITGYYGYTF
NA	13	TRBV5-1	NA	TRBJ2-3	TGCGCCAGCAACCCGGACAGCACAGATACGCAGTATTTT	CASNPDSTDTQYF
few	11	TRBV6-6	NA	TRBJ2-7	TGTGCCAGCAGTTACGTTTACGAGCAGTACTTC	CASSYVYEQYF
NA	15	TRBV6-5	TRBD2	TRBJ2-1	TGTGCCAGCAGTTTCGGGACTAGCGGGAGGTATGAGCAGTTCTTC	CASSFGTSGRYEQFF
NA	13	TRBV28	NA	TRBJ2-5	TGTGCCAGCAGTTTCAGGGAACAAGAGACCCAGTACTTC	CASSFREQETQYF
NA	14	TRBV2	TRBD1	TRBJ2-1	TGTGCCAGCAGTGTTGGGACAGGTAACAATGAGCAGTTCTTC	CASSVGTGNNEQFF